This T cell receptor (beta chain) was identified during a study of OX40 agonist ivuxolimab in advanced cancers. On the study more broadly: The study treated patients with ivuxolimab, an agonistic anti-OX40 (CD134) antibody.

General study points: Certain nonresponding patients likewise had low normalized T-cell clonal expansion. Average numbers of expanded clones were greater in CD8+ T cells than in CD4+.

This clone was observed a single time. The antigen remains undetermined. The table came from immunoSEQ multiplex PCR; TCRdb's copy has only in-frame clones and leaves some out. Of about 40,000 clones listed, roughly 88% are singletons. The sample here was CD4+ or CD8+ T cells sorted from blood, taken in a trial of the OX40 agonist ivuxolimab. The TCR was taken from an adult with an advanced solid tumor such as melanoma, head and neck, liver or kidney cancer.

CDR3 loop: CASSKACRDHQPQHF. In DNA, the CDR3 is TGTGCCAGCAGCAAAGCTTGCAGAGACCATCAGCCCCAGCATTTT. The chain joins TRBV21-1 to TRBJ1-5. TRBV21-1 is labeled a pseudogene. This CDR3 contains 15 residues.